The next 3 T cell receptor beta chains were all read from a single sample in a study of cytomegalovirus exposure and HLA in healthy donors. 13 Jbeta primers and 60 Vbeta primers were used for the PCR. Sequencing was performed with immunoSEQ multiplex PCR; in TCRdb, only in-frame clones are kept and a portion is missing. Among around 90,000 clones listed, around 60% were seen once. Source material: PBMCs. The receptor source for this set is a human donor in good health.

The table lists this clone with a few counts. The chain is built from TRBV6-1 and TRBJ2-1, with TRBD2 as a possible D gene (6 bases). CDR1 and CDR2 (germline): MNHNS, SASEGT. The CDR3 length is 17 residues. Trimming removed 1 base at V and 1 base at J, with 14 bases between. The CDR3 DNA sequence: TGTGCCAGCAGTGAAGTTTTCCTGGCGGGGTCCTACAATGAGCAGTTCTTC. Its protein product is CASSEVFLAGSYNEQFF.

The J gene is TRBJ2-3, the V gene TRBV6-6, with D perhaps TRBD2 (5 bases). The CDR3 totals 13 residues. Trimming removed 5 bases from V and 6 bases from J, with 12 bases in between. From germline, CDR1 is MNHNY and CDR2 SVGAGI (reference sequence). CDR3 bases: TGTGCCAGCAGTCTCATGAGGGCGGATACGCAGTATTTT. Encoded protein: CASSLMRADTQYF.

This rearrangement joins TRBV18 to TRBJ2-7; 12 bases line up with TRBD2. CDR3 length: 14 amino acids. Losses at the gene ends were 6 bases for V and 2 bases for J; bases not matched to a gene: 2. In germline, CDR1 is KGHSH, CDR2 LQKENI. The CDR3 DNA follows: TGTGCCAGCTCTTGGACTAGCGGGGCCTACGAGCAGTACTTC. It translates to CASSWTSGAYEQYF.